This entry is about one T cell receptor beta chain. Its target is unknown. These data come from a study of identical twins. Study results and limitations: Model-predicted out-of-frame TCR alpha sharing fell below observed values in monozygotic twins. Some out-of-frame alpha sequences were shared by twins, and these showed excess low generation probability.

CDR3 size: 11 residues. V lost 7 bases, J lost 0 bases, and 4 bases lay in between. Per germline, CDR1 SQVTM and CDR2 ANQGSEA. Template switching added a universal primer binding site, and final cDNA carried unique molecular identifiers. TCRdb used MiXCR to reprocess the 5' RACE reads, holding one entry per CDR3 protein. The data hold more than 1.5 million distinct CDR3 sequences, with around 33% observed a single time. The specimen was cord blood. The J gene is TRBJ2-4, the V gene TRBV29-1; D unclear. This sequence was found in a newborn girl in good health. The CDR3 DNA reads as TGCAGCGCAAGAGCCAAAAACATTCAGTACTTC. This gives the protein CSARAKNIQYF.